These 18 T cell receptor beta chains were all obtained from the same sample, sequenced in a study of Ad26.COV2.S vaccination and SARS-CoV-2 variants. The repertoire was sequenced with immunoSEQ multiplex PCR; TCRdb's copy has only in-frame clones and lacks some. The sample lists around 370,000 clones; about 91% were seen once. This specimen consisted of peripheral blood, obtained after recovery from COVID-19. The receptors stem from a human donor who had recovered from COVID-19.

This chain links TRBV19 with TRBJ1-2, with 8 bases aligning to TRBD1. This CDR3 contains 16 residues. V was pared by 1 base and J by 6 bases, with 10 bases of the junction left unmatched. Germline-derived CDR1 and CDR2 are LNHDA and SQIVND (reference sequence). The CDR3 spells CASSIVAGGQEHGYTF. In DNA form, the CDR3 reads TGTGCCAGTAGTATAGTTGCAGGGGGCCAGGAGCATGGCTACACCTTC.

J is TRBJ2-2 and V is TRBV5-1, with a weak D call TRBD1 (6 bases). Germline V gives CDR1 SGHRS, CDR2 YFSETQ. The V end was cut by 0 bases, the J end by 7 bases, with 10 bases between. The CDR3 consists of 14 residues. The CDR3 here is CASSLDRENGELFF. As DNA, the CDR3 is TGCGCCAGCAGCTTGGACAGGGAGAACGGGGAGCTGTTTTTT.

V is TRBV6-2 or TRBV6-3 and J is TRBJ2-1, with 12 bases lining up with TRBD2. V dropped 2 bases and J dropped 4; count of bases not matched to a gene: 6. Looked up from germline, CDR1 is MNHEY and CDR2 is SVGEGT. CDR3 length: 17 amino acids. CDR3 DNA sequence: TGTGCCAGCAGTTACGCCGGACTAGCGGGGCGATACAATGAGCAGTTCTTC. This sequence encodes CASSYAGLAGRYNEQFF.

The rearrangement joins TRBV7-2 to TRBJ1-6; D ambiguous. This CDR3 is built from 16 residues. The germline gives CDR1 SGHTA, CDR2 FQGNSA. V was trimmed by 3 bases and J by 7 bases, leaving 16 bases between them. DNA of the CDR3: TGTGCCAGCAGCTTTGTTCTCCGGGCGAAAAATTCACCCCTCCACTTT. This gives the protein CASSFVLRAKNSPLHF.

V and J are TRBV6-1 and TRBJ2-1, with TRBD2 matching 14 bases. There are 20 residues in the CDR3. In germline, CDR1 is MNHNS, CDR2 SASEGT. V shed 2 bases and J 4 bases; nucleotides not matched to a gene: 13. CDR3 protein: CASSEPGTSGGDYGYNEQFF. CDR3 nucleotides: TGTGCCAGCAGTGAACCTGGGACTAGCGGGGGTGACTACGGATACAATGAGCAGTTCTTC.

The chain uses TRBV11-2 and TRBJ2-7; no definite D call. V was shortened by 4 bases and J by 5 bases, with 12 bases between the two germline ends. Germline V gives CDR1 SGHAT, CDR2 FQNNGV. This CDR3 region has 13 residues. CDR3 sequence: CASSWSLVHEQYF. The CDR3 DNA reads as TGTGCCAGCAGCTGGTCTTTGGTCCACGAGCAGTACTTC.

The chain links TRBV27 to TRBJ2-5, with D tentatively TRBD1 (6 bases). Trimming left V 4 bases short and J 2 bases short, with 8 bases between. The CDR3 is 13 amino acids. CDR1 is MNHEY, CDR2 SMNVEV, per germline (reference sequence). In nucleotides, the CDR3 is TGTGCCAGCAGTTCAGGGGAGCAAGAGACCCAGTACTTC. It codes for CASSSGEQETQYF.

The chain combines TRBV7-3 with TRBJ2-3; 7 bases agree with TRBD2. Germline V gives CDR1 SGHTA, CDR2 FQGTGA. Germline trimming cut 3 bases from V and 5 bases from J; bases unmatched to any gene: 2. The CDR3 totals 13 residues. Here the CDR3 reads CASSFGGLDTQYF. CDR3 DNA sequence: TGTGCCAGCAGCTTCGGGGGGTTAGATACGCAGTATTTT.

The genes are TRBV6-2 or TRBV6-3 and TRBJ2-1; TRBD2 aligns across 11 bases. Looked up from germline, CDR1 is MNHEY and CDR2 is SVGEGT. Unmatched junction bases numbered 11, after V lost 0 bases and J lost 7 bases. CDR3 length: 18 residues. This CDR3 is CASSYSLDSGGAWNEQFF. The CDR3 nucleotides read TGTGCCAGCAGTTACTCGTTAGATAGCGGGGGGGCATGGAATGAGCAGTTCTTC.

The rearrangement links TRBV14 to TRBJ2-2; 8 bases match TRBD1. The junction had 9 bases not matched to a gene; V was cut back by 0 bases and J by 3 bases. Germline assignment: CDR1 SGHDN and CDR2 FVKESK. The CDR3 is 18 amino acids. The CDR3 coding sequence is TGTGCCAGCAGCCAAGAAATGGGCAGGGGGCGTCACACCGGGGAGCTGTTTTTT. Encoded protein: CASSQEMGRGRHTGELFF.

The chain carries TRBV4-3 and TRBJ2-2; the D is unclear. The V end was cut by 4 bases, the J end by 4 bases, with 7 bases between. The CDR3 sequence is 13 residues long. Germline lookup yields CDR1 LGHNA and CDR2 YSLEER. For the CDR3, the DNA is TGCGCCAGCAGCCCGCCGGCCACCGGGGAGCTGTTTTTT. It encodes CASSPPATGELFF.

This chain links TRBV11-2 with TRBJ1-5, with no clear D. This CDR3 is built from 13 residues. Deletions cut 9 bases from V and 0 bases from J, with 9 bases between. The germline CDR1 and CDR2 sequences are SGHAT and FQNNGV. The CDR3 region has the DNA TGTGCCAGTATAGACGGTAGCAATCAGCCCCAGCATTTT. It yields the protein CASIDGSNQPQHF.

The rearrangement links TRBV29-1 to TRBJ1-3, with D possibly being TRBD1 (6 bases). The CDR3 extends over 14 amino acids. Germline CDR1 is SQVTM and CDR2 is ANQGSEA. V lost 3 bases to trimming and J lost 2 bases, with 11 bases between them. This CDR3 reads CSVDTDSTGNTIYF. Written as DNA, the CDR3 is TGCAGCGTTGATACGGACAGTACTGGAAACACCATATATTTT. Full variable domain (rest looked up from reference TRBV29-1 and TRBJ1-3): SAVISQKPSRDICQRGTSLTIQCQVDSQVTMMFWYRQQPGQSLTLIATANQGSEATYESGFVIDKFPISRPNLTFSTLTVSNMSPEDSSIYLCSVDTDSTGNTIYFGEGSWLTVV.

The chain has TRBV7-3 and TRBJ2-5; 8 bases map to TRBD2. Per germline, CDR1 SGHTA and CDR2 FQGTGA. Trimming took 1 base from V and 2 from J; bases not matched to a gene: 0. CDR3 length equals 14 residues. The CDR3 here is CASSLSGGQETQYF. CDR3 bases: TGTGCCAGCAGCTTAAGCGGGGGGCAAGAGACCCAGTACTTC.

The chain is built from TRBV10-3 and TRBJ1-3; D not resolved. The CDR3 is made up of 12 amino acids. Trimming pared 10 bases from V and 0 bases from J, leaving 7 bases between. Germline-derived CDR1 and CDR2 are ENHRY and SYGVKD. DNA for the CDR3: TGTGCCAGCCGGTACTCTGGAAACACCATATATTTT. It encodes CASRYSGNTIYF.

The CDR3 region has the DNA TGCGCCAGCAGCTTGCAGGGGCCCTACAATGAGCAGTTCTTC. Translated, it gives CASSLQGPYNEQFF. The rearrangement uses TRBV5-1 and TRBJ2-1; TRBD1 might be the D (6 bases). The germline V and J ends were trimmed by 1 base and 2 bases, with 7 bases remaining between them. Germline CDR1 reads SGHRS; CDR2 reads YFSETQ. The CDR3 consists of 14 residues.

The chain couples TRBV6-2 or TRBV6-3 to TRBJ1-5, with D possibly being TRBD1 (5 bases). Trimming cost V 3 bases and J 4 bases, with 19 bases left between them. The length of the CDR3 is 17 residues. Germline assignment: CDR1 MNHEY and CDR2 SVGEGT. As DNA, the CDR3 is TGTGCCAGCAGTTATGACCTTAGGTTCGGGGGAAATCAGCCCCAGCATTTT. Protein: CASSYDLRFGGNQPQHF.

The J gene is TRBJ2-2, the V gene TRBV4-3; D gene unclear. The V gene lost 0 bases and the J gene lost 6 bases, with 8 bases spanning the gap. The CDR3 is 14 amino acids. Germline values: CDR1 LGHNA, CDR2 YSLEER. In DNA form, the CDR3 reads TGCGCCAGCAGCCAAGATCAAGGCCCCGGGGAGCTGTTTTTT. Its translation: CASSQDQGPGELFF.